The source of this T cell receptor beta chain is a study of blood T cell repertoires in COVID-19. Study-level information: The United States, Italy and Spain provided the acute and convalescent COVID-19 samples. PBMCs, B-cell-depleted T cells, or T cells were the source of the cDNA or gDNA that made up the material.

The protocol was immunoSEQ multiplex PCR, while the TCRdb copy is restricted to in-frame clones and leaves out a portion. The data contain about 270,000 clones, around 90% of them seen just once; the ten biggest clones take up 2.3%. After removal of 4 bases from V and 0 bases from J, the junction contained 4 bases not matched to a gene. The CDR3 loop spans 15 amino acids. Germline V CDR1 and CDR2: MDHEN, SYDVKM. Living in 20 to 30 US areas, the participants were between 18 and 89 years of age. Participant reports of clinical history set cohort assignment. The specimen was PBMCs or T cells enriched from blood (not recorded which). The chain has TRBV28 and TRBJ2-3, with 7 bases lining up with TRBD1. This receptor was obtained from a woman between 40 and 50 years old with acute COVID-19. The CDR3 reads CASSSKQGSTDTQYF. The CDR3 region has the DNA TGTGCCAGCAGTTCGAAACAGGGGAGCACAGATACGCAGTATTTT.